The T cell receptor beta chain under discussion was sequenced for a study of T cells after somatic rescue of genetic block. Clones were read by immunoSEQ multiplex PCR, and TCRdb kept only the in-frame ones, dropping some. The table includes about 11,000 clones, around 72% detected once. Trimming removed 1 base at V and 5 bases at J, with 5 bases between. The CDR3 has 12 residues. The germline V gene has CDR1 LNHDA and CDR2 SQIVND (reference sequence). The chain couples TRBV19 to TRBJ1-1, with unresolved D. Source material: peripheral blood mononuclear cells (PBMCs). The sequence came from a boy younger than 18. CDR3 amino acids: CASSIGWTEAFF. Written as DNA, the CDR3 is TGTGCCAGTAGTATAGGTTGGACTGAAGCTTTCTTT.